These 12 T cell receptor beta chains were sequenced from one sample in a study of lymphopenia after photon versus proton radiotherapy. The protocol was immunoSEQ multiplex PCR, while the TCRdb copy is restricted to in-frame clones and leaves out a portion. The data hold 37,000 or so clones, with more than 70% observed a single time. This specimen was peripheral blood, taken from a patient treated with proton-based radiotherapy. The receptors here all came from a woman between 65 and 79 years old with pancreatic cancer. Some clones in this sample may be carry-over from other donors' samples.

J is TRBJ2-2 and V is TRBV2, with 10 bases matching TRBD2. There are 16 residues in the CDR3. The junction had 9 bases not matched to a gene; V was cut back by 6 bases and J by 5 bases. In germline, CDR1 is SNHLY, CDR2 FYNNEI. In nucleotides, the CDR3 is TGTGCCAGCAGGCTGGCTAGCGGGAGTGTAACCGGGGAGCTGTTTTTT. It yields the protein CASRLASGSVTGELFF.

In its sample, this clone was seen a few times. The chain is built from TRBV11-3 and TRBJ1-3; perhaps TRBD1 as D (5 bases). V was cut by 5 bases and J by 0 bases, with 14 bases left in between. Germline CDR1 SGHNT, CDR2 YENEEA. There are 16 residues in the CDR3. This CDR3 reads CASSPGTGSSGNTIYF. CDR3 nucleotides: TGTGCCAGCAGCCCCGGGACGGGGAGCTCTGGAAACACCATATATTTT. The complete variable domain, with remaining parts taken from reference TRBV11-3 and TRBJ1-3, reads EAGVVQSPRYKIIEKKQPVAFWCNPISGHNTLYWYLQNLGQGPELLIRYENEEAVDDSQLPKDRFSAERLKGVDSTLKIQPAELGDSAVYLCASSPGTGSSGNTIYFGEGSWLTVV.

The chain uses TRBV29-1 and TRBJ2-5; 9 positions match TRBD1. This CDR3 is 12 amino acids long. The V and J ends lost 8 bases and 5 bases, in that order; junction bases with no gene match: 6. The germline gives CDR1 SQVTM, CDR2 ANQGSEA. CDR3 sequence reads: CSLAGTGETQYF. CDR3 coding DNA: TGCAGCTTAGCCGGGACAGGGGAGACCCAGTACTTC.

The chain couples TRBV7-2 to TRBJ2-2; D gene ambiguous. Germline V lookup: CDR1 SGHTA, CDR2 FQGNSA. V was pared by 6 bases and J by 1 base, with 3 bases between. The CDR3 covers 12 residues. CDR3 region: CASRVNTGELFF. The CDR3 DNA sequence: TGTGCCAGCAGGGTGAACACCGGGGAGCTGTTTTTT.

This sequence joins TRBV28 and TRBJ2-7; TRBD2 aligns across 13 bases. V lost 6 bases and J lost 2; bases outside the gene matches: 4. CDR3 length: 15 residues. Germline-derived CDR1 and CDR2 are MDHEN and SYDVKM. CDR3 in DNA: TGTGCCAGCAGAACCGGACTAGCGGGAGCCTACGAGCAGTACTTC. It translates to CASRTGLAGAYEQYF.

This clone was seen just once. The chain couples TRBV5-5 to TRBJ2-7; 7 nucleotides match TRBD2. V lost 0 bases and J lost 5; bases outside the gene matches: 5. The germline V gene has CDR1 SGHKS and CDR2 YYEKEE (reference sequence). This CDR3 spans 14 amino acids. The CDR3: CASSLEGGGDEQYF. CDR3 nucleotide sequence: TGTGCCAGCAGCTTGGAGGGTGGGGGGGACGAGCAGTACTTC.

This clone has more than one count but fewer than ten. V usage is TRBV4-3 and J usage is TRBJ1-5; D unresolved. V lost 0 bases and J 5 bases, leaving 11 bases between the germline ends. Germline CDR1 and CDR2: LGHNA and YSLEER. The CDR3 is 15 residues long. This CDR3 is CASSQDLAGDQPQHF. DNA for the CDR3: TGCGCCAGCAGCCAAGATCTGGCAGGAGATCAGCCCCAGCATTTT.

This clone was picked up a small number of times. J is TRBJ2-1 and V is TRBV7-2, with 10 nucleotides matching TRBD1. Germline-derived CDR1 and CDR2 are SGHTA and FQGNSA. CDR3 length: 16 residues. Unmatched junction bases numbered 4, after V lost 4 bases and J lost 1 base. The CDR3 region is CASSSRTGGSYNEQFF. CDR3 nucleotides: TGTGCCAGCAGCTCAAGGACAGGGGGGTCCTACAATGAGCAGTTCTTC.

The rearrangement links TRBV7-2 to TRBJ2-7; TRBD2 matches 11 bases. CDR3 length: 16 residues. Germline V gives CDR1 SGHTA, CDR2 FQGNSA. V was clipped by 1 base and J by 3 bases; unmatched bases: 5. The CDR3: CASSLEGTSGFYEQYF. CDR3 DNA sequence: TGTGCCAGCAGCTTAGAAGGGACTAGCGGTTTCTACGAGCAGTACTTC.

The chain is built from TRBV2 and TRBJ1-1; tentatively, D is TRBD1 (5 bases). Trimming removed 4 bases at V and 1 base at J, with 7 bases between. This CDR3 spans 13 amino acids. The germline V gene encodes CDR1 SNHLY and CDR2 FYNNEI. CDR3 bases: TGTGCCAGCAGTGGTGACAGGAACACTGAAGCTTTCTTT. The encoded protein is CASSGDRNTEAFF. Looking up the rest from reference TRBV2 and TRBJ1-1 gives the full variable domain: EPEVTQTPSHQVTQMGQEVILRCVPISNHLYFYWYRQILGQKVEFLVSFYNNEISEKSEIFDDQFSVERPDGSNFTLKIRSTKLEDSAMYFCASSGDRNTEAFFGQGTRLTVV.

V is TRBV11-2 and J is TRBJ2-7; 8 bases are shared with TRBD2. Germline values: CDR1 SGHAT, CDR2 FQNNGV. The CDR3 is 16 residues long. Losses at the gene ends were 4 bases for V and 3 bases for J; bases not matched to a gene: 11. The CDR3 sequence: CASSYDTSGRLYEQYF. CDR3 DNA sequence: TGTGCCAGCAGCTATGATACTAGCGGAAGACTCTACGAGCAGTACTTC. The full variable domain, its missing parts supplied by reference TRBV11-2 and TRBJ2-7, is EAGVAQSPRYKIIEKRQSVAFWCNPISGHATLYWYQQILGQGPKLLIQFQNNGVVDDSQLPKDRFSAERLKGVDSTLKIQPAKLEDSAVYLCASSYDTSGRLYEQYFGPGTRLTVT.

This CDR3 reads CASSFRISTDTQYF. The CDR3 bases are TGTGCCAGTAGTTTCCGGATAAGCACAGATACGCAGTATTTT. The J gene is TRBJ2-3, the V gene TRBV19; D is undetermined. The germline gives CDR1 LNHDA, CDR2 SQIVND (reference sequence). CDR3 size: 14 residues. Trimming stripped 5 bases from V and 0 bases from J, with 9 bases between.